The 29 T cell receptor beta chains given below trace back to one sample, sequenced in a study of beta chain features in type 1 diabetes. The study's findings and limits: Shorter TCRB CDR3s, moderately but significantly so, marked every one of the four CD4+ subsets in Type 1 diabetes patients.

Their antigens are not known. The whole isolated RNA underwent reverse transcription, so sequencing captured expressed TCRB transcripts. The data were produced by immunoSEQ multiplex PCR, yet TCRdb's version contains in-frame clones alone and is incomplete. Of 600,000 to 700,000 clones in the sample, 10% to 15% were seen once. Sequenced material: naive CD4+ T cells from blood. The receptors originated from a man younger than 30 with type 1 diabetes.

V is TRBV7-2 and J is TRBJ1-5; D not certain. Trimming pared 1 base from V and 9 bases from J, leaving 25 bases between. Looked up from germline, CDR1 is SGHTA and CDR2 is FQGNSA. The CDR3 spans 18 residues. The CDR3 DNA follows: TGTGCCAGCAGCTTAGGGCACGTGCTGGCCGACCGGAGTCCGCCCCAGCATTTT. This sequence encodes CASSLGHVLADRSPPQHF.

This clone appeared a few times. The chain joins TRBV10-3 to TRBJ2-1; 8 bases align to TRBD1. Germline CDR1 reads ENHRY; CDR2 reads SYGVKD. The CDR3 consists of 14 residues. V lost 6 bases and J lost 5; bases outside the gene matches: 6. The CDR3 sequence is CAIRPGTGDNEQFF. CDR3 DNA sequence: TGTGCCATCAGGCCCGGGACAGGAGACAATGAGCAGTTCTTC.

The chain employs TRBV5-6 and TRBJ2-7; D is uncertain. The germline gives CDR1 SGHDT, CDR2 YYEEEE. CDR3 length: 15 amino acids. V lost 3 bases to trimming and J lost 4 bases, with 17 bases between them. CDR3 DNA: TGTGCCAGCAGCTCAACTGGGCGAGTTTCGTACGAGCAGTACTTC. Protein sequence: CASSSTGRVSYEQYF.

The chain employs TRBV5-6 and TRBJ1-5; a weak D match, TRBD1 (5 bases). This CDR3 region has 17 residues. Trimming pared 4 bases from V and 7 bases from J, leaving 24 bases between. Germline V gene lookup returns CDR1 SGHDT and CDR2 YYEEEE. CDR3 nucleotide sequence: TGTGCCAGCAGCAGTCGGGGTGAGGGGCGAAGGTTCCAGCCCCAGCATTTT. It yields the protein CASSSRGEGRRFQPQHF.

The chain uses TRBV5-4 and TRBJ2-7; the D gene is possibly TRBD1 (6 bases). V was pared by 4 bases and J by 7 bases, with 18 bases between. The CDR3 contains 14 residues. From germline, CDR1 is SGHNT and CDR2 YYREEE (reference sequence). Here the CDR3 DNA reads TGTGCCAGCAGCCATCCCGACAGGATGGGGGAGCAGTACTTC. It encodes CASSHPDRMGEQYF.

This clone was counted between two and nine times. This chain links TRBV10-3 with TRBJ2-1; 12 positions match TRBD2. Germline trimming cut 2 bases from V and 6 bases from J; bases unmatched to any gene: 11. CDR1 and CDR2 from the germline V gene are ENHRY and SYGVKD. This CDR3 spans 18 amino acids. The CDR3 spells CAISEELAGGPNSNEQFF. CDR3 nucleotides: TGTGCCATCAGTGAGGAACTAGCGGGGGGCCCGAACTCCAATGAGCAGTTCTTC.

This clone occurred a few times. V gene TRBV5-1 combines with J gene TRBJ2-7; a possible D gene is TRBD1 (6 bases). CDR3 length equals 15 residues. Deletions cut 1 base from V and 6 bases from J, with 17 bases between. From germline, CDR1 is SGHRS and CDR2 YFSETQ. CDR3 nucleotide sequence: TGCGCCAGCAGCTTGCAGGGGAGAGGACTGTTCGAGCAGTACTTC. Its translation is CASSLQGRGLFEQYF.

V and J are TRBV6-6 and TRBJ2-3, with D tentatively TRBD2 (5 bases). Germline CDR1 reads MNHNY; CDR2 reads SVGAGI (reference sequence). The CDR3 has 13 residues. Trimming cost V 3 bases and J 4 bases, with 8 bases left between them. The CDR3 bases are TGTGCCAGCAGTTATGAGGAGGCAGATACGCAGTATTTT. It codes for CASSYEEADTQYF.

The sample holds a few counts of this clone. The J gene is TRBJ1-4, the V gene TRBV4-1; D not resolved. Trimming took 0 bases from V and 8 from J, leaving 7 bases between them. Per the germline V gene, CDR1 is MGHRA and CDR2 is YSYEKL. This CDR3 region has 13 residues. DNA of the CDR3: TGCGCCAGCAGCCAAGAAGGGAGGGAAAAACTGTTTTTT. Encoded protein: CASSQEGREKLFF.

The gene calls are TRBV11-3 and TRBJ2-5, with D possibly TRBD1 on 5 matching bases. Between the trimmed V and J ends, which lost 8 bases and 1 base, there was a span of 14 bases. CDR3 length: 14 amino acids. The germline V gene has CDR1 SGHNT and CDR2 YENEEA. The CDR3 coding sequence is TGTGCCAGCTCTTGGGCAAGGGGCCAAGAGACCCAGTACTTC. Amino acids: CASSWARGQETQYF.

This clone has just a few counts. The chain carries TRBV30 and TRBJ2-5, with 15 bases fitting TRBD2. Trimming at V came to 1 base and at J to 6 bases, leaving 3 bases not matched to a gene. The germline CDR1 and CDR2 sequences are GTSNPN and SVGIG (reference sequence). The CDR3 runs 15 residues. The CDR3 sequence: CAWSGTSGGAKTQYF. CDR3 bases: TGTGCCTGGAGTGGGACTAGCGGGGGGGCTAAGACCCAGTACTTC. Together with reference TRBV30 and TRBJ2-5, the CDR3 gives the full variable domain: SQTIHQWPATLVQPVGSPLSLECTVEGTSNPNLYWYRQAAGRGLQLLFYSVGIGQISSEVPQNLSASRPQDRQFILSSKKLLLSDSGFYLCAWSGTSGGAKTQYFGPGTRLLVL.

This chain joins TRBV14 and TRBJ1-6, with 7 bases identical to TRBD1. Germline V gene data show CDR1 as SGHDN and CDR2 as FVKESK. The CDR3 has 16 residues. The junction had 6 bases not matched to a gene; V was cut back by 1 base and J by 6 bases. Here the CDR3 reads CASSQATGWVNSPLHF. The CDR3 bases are TGTGCCAGCAGCCAAGCGACAGGGTGGGTTAATTCACCCCTCCACTTT.

CDR3 DNA: TGTGCCAGCAGCGTCAGGGGTGGTGAAGCTTTCTTT. Protein product: CASSVRGGEAFF. This chain links TRBV7-9 with TRBJ1-1; D possibly corresponds to TRBD1 (6 bases). The CDR3 extends over 12 amino acids. Germline-derived CDR1 and CDR2 are SEHNR and FQNEAQ (reference sequence). The V end was cut by 5 bases, the J end by 7 bases, with 11 bases between.

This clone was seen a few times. As DNA, the CDR3 is TGTGCCACAGGGACAGGGTATGGTACTGAAGCTTTCTTT. This translates into CATGTGYGTEAFF. This chain uses TRBV27 with TRBJ1-1, with TRBD1 matching over 9 bases. The junction had 8 bases not matched to a gene; V was cut back by 10 bases and J by 5 bases. The V gene's germline CDR1 is MNHEY and CDR2 SMNVEV (reference sequence). The CDR3 covers 13 residues.

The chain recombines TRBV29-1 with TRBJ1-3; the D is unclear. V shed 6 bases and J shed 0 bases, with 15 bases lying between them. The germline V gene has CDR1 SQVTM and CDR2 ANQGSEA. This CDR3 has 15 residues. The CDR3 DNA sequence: TGCAGCGTAGACCAAGGGAGTAGCTCTGGAAACACCATATATTTT. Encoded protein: CSVDQGSSSGNTIYF. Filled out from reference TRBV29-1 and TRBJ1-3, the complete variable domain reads SAVISQKPSRDICQRGTSLTIQCQVDSQVTMMFWYRQQPGQSLTLIATANQGSEATYESGFVIDKFPISRPNLTFSTLTVSNMSPEDSSIYLCSVDQGSSSGNTIYFGEGSWLTVV.

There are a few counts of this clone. CDR3 in amino acids: CASSPGVLAGGYSYEQYF. In nucleotides, the CDR3 is TGCGCCAGCAGCCCTGGGGTACTAGCGGGGGGCTACTCCTACGAGCAGTACTTC. The chain is built from TRBV4-1 and TRBJ2-7, with 12 bases fitting TRBD2. CDR3 length: 18 amino acids. CDR1 is MGHRA and CDR2 is YSYEKL in the germline V gene. The junction had 10 bases not matched to a gene; V was cut back by 4 bases and J by 0 bases.

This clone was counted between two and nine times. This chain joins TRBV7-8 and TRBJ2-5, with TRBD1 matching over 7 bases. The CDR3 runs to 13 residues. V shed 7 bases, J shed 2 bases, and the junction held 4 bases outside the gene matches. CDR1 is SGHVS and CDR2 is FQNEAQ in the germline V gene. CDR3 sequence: CASTRQGQETQYF. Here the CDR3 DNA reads TGTGCCAGCACCAGACAGGGACAAGAGACCCAGTACTTC. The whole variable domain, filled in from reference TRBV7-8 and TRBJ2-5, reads GAGVSQSPRYKVAKRGQDVALRCDPISGHVSLFWYQQALGQGPEFLTYFQNEAQLDKSGLPSDRFFAERPEGSVSTLKIQRTQQEDSAVYLCASTRQGQETQYFGPGTRLLVL.

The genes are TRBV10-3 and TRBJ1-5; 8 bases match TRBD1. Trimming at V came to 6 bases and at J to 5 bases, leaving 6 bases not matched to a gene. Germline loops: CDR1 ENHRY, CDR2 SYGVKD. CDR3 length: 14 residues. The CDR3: CAISQTGVHQPQHF. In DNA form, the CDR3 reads TGTGCCATCAGCCAGACAGGGGTCCATCAGCCCCAGCATTTT.

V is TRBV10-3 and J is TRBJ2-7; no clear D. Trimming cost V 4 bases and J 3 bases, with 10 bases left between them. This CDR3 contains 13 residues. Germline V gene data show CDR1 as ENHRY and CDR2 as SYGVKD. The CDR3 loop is CAISALLNYEQYF. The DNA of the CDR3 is TGTGCCATCAGTGCCCTCCTGAACTACGAGCAGTACTTC.

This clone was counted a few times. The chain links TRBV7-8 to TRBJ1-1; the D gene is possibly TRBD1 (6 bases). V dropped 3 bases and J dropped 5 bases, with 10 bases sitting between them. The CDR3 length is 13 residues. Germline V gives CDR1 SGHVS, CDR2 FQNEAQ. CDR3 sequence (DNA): TGTGCCAGCAGCTTGGCACAGGGAACTGAAGCTTTCTTT. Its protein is CASSLAQGTEAFF.

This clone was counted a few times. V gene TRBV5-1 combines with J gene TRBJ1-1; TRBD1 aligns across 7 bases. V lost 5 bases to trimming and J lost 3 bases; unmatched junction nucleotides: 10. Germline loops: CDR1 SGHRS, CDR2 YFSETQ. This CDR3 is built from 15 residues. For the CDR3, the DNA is TGCGCCAGCAGTATTGACAGGGAAAGGGACACTGAAGCTTTCTTT. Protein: CASSIDRERDTEAFF.

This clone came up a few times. CDR3 in DNA: TGTGCCAGCAGCCAAGATTTGGGTCAGACCCAGTACTTC. It translates to CASSQDLGQTQYF. The chain carries TRBV14 and TRBJ2-5, with no clear D. There are 13 residues in the CDR3. Germline V CDR1 and CDR2: SGHDN, FVKESK. The germline V and J ends were trimmed by 0 bases and 6 bases, with 8 bases remaining between them.

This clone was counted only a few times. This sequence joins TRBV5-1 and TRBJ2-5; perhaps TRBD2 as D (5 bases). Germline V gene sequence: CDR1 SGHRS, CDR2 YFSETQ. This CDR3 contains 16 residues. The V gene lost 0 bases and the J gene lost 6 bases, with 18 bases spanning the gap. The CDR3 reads CASSLAASWSVKTQYF. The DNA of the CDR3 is TGCGCCAGCAGCTTGGCGGCTAGCTGGAGTGTGAAGACCCAGTACTTC.

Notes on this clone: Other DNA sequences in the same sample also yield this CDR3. CDR3 sequence reads: CASSLGQSTDTQYF. The CDR3 DNA reads as TGCGCCAGCAGCTTGGGGCAAAGCACAGATACGCAGTATTTT. The rearrangement joins TRBV5-1 to TRBJ2-3; D remains ambiguous. The CDR3 extends over 14 amino acids. Germline V gene data show CDR1 as SGHRS and CDR2 as YFSETQ. V was shortened by 0 bases and J by 0 bases, with 5 bases between the two germline ends.

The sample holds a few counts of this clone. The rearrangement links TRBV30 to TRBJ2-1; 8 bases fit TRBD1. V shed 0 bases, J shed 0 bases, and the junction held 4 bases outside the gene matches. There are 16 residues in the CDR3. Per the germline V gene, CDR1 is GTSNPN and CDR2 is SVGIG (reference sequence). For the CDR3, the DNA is TGTGCCTGGAGTGTACAGGGGGGACACTCCTACAATGAGCAGTTCTTC. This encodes CAWSVQGGHSYNEQFF.

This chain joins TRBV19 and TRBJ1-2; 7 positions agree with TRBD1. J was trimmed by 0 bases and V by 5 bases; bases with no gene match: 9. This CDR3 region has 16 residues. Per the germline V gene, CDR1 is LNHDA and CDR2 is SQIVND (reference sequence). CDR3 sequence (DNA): TGTGCCAGTAGTCCACGACAGGGAAAAGCTAACTATGGCTACACCTTC. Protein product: CASSPRQGKANYGYTF.

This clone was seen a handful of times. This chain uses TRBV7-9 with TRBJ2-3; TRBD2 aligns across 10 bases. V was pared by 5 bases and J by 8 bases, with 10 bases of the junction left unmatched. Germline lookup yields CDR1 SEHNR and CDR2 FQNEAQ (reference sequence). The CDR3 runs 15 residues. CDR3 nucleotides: TGTGCCAGCAGCCCGGCCGGGACTAGCGTGGTTACGCAGTATTTT. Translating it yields CASSPAGTSVVTQYF.

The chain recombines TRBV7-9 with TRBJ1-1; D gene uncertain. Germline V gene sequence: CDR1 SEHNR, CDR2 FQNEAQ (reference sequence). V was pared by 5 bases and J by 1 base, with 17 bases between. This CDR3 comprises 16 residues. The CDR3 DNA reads TGTGCCAGCAGCACTCCGGACTCCTTGGGGAACACTGAAGCTTTCTTT. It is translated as CASSTPDSLGNTEAFF.

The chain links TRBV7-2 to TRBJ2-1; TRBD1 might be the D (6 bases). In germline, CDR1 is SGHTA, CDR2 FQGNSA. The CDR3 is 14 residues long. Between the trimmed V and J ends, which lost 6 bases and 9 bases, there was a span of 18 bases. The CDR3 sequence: CASSLPQGIGEQFF. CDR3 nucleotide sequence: TGTGCCAGCAGTCTACCCCAGGGGATAGGTGAGCAGTTCTTC.